Sequencing of this T cell receptor (beta chain) was carried out in a study of beta chain features in type 1 diabetes (dated by TCRdb to 2016 to 2018). Describing the broader study: Mean age, gender distribution, total cell number and subset yield were not different between patients and healthy donors. Across all samples, about 110 million sorted cells were examined, and cell number per subset correlated strongly with RNA yield. The study compared the TCRB repertoires of sorted circulating CD4+ T cell subsets in recently diagnosed type 1 diabetes patients with those in matched healthy donors. Regulatory and stem cell-like memory subsets were isolated from only 8 patients and 8 healthy donors, whereas naive and central memory subsets came from all 30 or so donors.

The High Capacity cDNA Reverse Transcription Kit was used to reverse transcribe all of the isolated RNA, meaning that expressed TCRB transcripts were what got sequenced. Deep immunoSEQ sequencing was performed on naive, central memory and regulatory T cell samples, with an average of around 3.5 million total reads per sample. Sorted cells were lysed in RLT buffer and RNA was extracted with DNase-treated RNeasy Micro or Mini kits, depending on cell number. To prevent cross-contamination, every cell subset was processed on its own, while patient and healthy donor samples were processed together. Using the immunoSEQ multiplex PCR, TCRB sequences were amplified from cDNA into 87-bp fragments spanning the CDR3 region. Sequencing of the amplicons was performed on the Illumina HiSeq platform. The study's own analysis went as follows. Synthetic template baselines were used to correct PCR bias computationally, reads within Hamming distance 2 were collapsed together, and singletons that could not be merged were discarded. Reads were aligned to IMGT to assign V, D and J genes, CDR3 length, and insertions or deletions at six rearrangement sites. Within each subset, clonotype counts were normalized to the number of sorted cells before true diversity and Gini coefficients were calculated with the tcR R package. The overlap coefficient, calculated on TCRB nucleotide sequences, was used to quantify repertoire sharing. As a proxy for the pre-selection repertoire, out-of-frame TCRB sequences from naive cells were analyzed. Held by TCRdb, this immuneACCESS table contains in-frame sequences only and omits some clones. Under half of the omission traces to an unresolved V gene where checked; the cause of the rest is unknown. V, J and clone size are taken as reported in that table, and D and trimming were inferred from the DNA itself. Across this sample there are about 900,000 clones, with roughly 15% seen only once. About 0.02% of the sample rests with the top ten.

As regards this clone: What antigen it recognizes has not been identified. Base qualities are not at hand, and no much larger clone is one base apart.

According to the germline V gene, CDR1 reads MDHEN and CDR2 reads SYDVKM. Trimming removed 3 bases from V and 12 bases from J; the gene matches leave 13 bases unexplained. Counted from cysteine to phenylalanine, this CDR3 has 15 amino acids. The read is trimmed to its CDR3 DNA, 45 bases read in frame from base 1. General findings and caveats noted by the study authors: PCR might favor shorter templates, but patient and control samples were amplified and corrected together, so any skew would affect both groups equally. Because cDNA was sequenced instead of genomic DNA, highly expressing activated cells could be over-represented, though the groups showed no difference in activation or CD3 levels. A moderate but significant shortening of TCRB CDR3 length was observed in type 1 diabetes patients in all four CD4+ subsets. Naive, central memory and regulatory TCRB repertoires appeared to be more similar among patients than among healthy donors. Patients with type 1 diabetes made fewer insertions and deleted more nucleotides at VDJ recombination sites, implying thymic rearrangement abnormalities. Only small numbers of individuals were included in the HLA sub-analyses, which left unresolved whether HLA type had any influence on TCRB rearrangement.

Each donor gave one peripheral blood draw, averaging about 120 mL, which was collected into heparinised tubes. Naive, central memory, regulatory and stem cell-like memory CD4+ T cells were sorted on a BD FACSAria II using a panel including CD45RO, CCR7, CD25, CD127, CD95 and CD27. A purity above 98% was achieved for all sorted populations. PBMCs were isolated right away by Lymphoprep density gradient centrifugation and were stained directly, without culture. So that batch effects would be minimized, each experiment stained and sorted samples in pairs, pairing one healthy donor with one patient. This clonotype was sampled from a woman between 18 and 29 years old in good health. The rearranged chain carries TRBV28 and TRBJ2-7, with 11 middle bases fitting TRBD2. The source material was naive CD4+ T cells from blood. The cell subset or site label on this specimen signifies: true naive CD4+ T cells. The CDR3 reads as follows: CASSFRTSGGFEWYF. The DNA sequence reads TGTGCCAGCAGTTTTAGAACTAGCGGGGGATTCGAGTGGTACTTC.